Sequencing of this T cell receptor beta chain was carried out in a study of T cell responses to AZD1222 COVID-19 vaccine. This clone has only one observation. The CDR3 extends over 16 amino acids. Per the germline V gene, CDR1 is SGHAT and CDR2 is FQNNGV. V was shortened by 1 base and J by 0 bases, with 10 bases between the two germline ends. Pooled together were second doses at about 4 or about 12 weeks. Only in-frame clones appear in the TCRdb table, and some are missing; sequencing was by immunoSEQ multiplex PCR. The data contain about 150,000 clones, 80% to 95% of them singletons. The chain is built from TRBV11-2 and TRBJ1-3, with a tentative D call TRBD1 (5 bases). Specimen: peripheral blood, collected 28 days after the second AZD1222 dose. This receptor was taken from an adult who received the AZD1222 COVID-19 vaccine. The CDR3 loop reads CASSLVKGPSGNTIYF. Written as DNA, the CDR3 is TGTGCCAGCAGCTTAGTTAAGGGACCCTCTGGAAACACCATATATTTT.